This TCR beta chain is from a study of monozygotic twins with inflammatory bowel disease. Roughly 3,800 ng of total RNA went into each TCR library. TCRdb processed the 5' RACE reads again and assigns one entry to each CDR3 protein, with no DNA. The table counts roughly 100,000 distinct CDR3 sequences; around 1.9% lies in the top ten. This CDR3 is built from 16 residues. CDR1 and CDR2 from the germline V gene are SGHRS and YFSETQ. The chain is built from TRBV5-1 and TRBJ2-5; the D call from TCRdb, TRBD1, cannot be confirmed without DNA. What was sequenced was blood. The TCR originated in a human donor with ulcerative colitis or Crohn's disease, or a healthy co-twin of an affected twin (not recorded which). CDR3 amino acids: CASSLQGAAQGETQYF. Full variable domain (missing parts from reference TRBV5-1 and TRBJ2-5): KAGVTQTPRYLIKTRGQQVTLSCSPISGHRSVSWYQQTPGQGLQFLFEYFSETQRNKGNFPGRFSGRQFSNSRSEMNVSTLELGDSALYLCASSLQGAAQGETQYFGPGTRLLVL.